This passage covers 14 T cell receptor beta chains from one sample sequenced in a study of OX40 agonist ivuxolimab in advanced cancers. Libraries were prepared through the immunoSEQ multiplex PCR assay. Imported from immuneACCESS, the table was reduced by TCRdb to in-frame sequences with V and J called. These copies leave out some clones; in studies compared against another copy, an unresolved V gene accounts for under half, and the cause of the remainder is not known. The sample records 13,000 to 15,000 clones, approximately 84% of which are singletons. Of the sample, less than 80% is held by the ten largest clones. The input for sequencing was CD4+ or CD8+ T cells sorted from blood, taken in a trial of the OX40 agonist ivuxolimab. Receptor source: an adult with an advanced solid tumor such as melanoma, head and neck, liver or kidney cancer.

The chain is built from TRBV11-3 and TRBJ2-2, with D possibly being TRBD2 (7 bases). Germline V gives CDR1 SGHNT, CDR2 YENEEA. Trimming removed 6 bases from V and 2 bases from J, with 28 bases in between. The CDR3 sequence is 20 residues long. The CDR3 nucleotides read TGTGCCAGCAGTTCGTACCGGGGGGCCCGAGCCTTGCATAACACCGGGGAGCTGTTTTTT. This translates into CASSSYRGARALHNTGELFF.

This chain uses TRBV19 with TRBJ2-2, with D possibly TRBD2 on 5 matching bases. The CDR3 covers 15 residues. Trimming pared 3 bases from V and 0 bases from J, leaving 8 bases between. Germline CDR1 and CDR2: LNHDA and SQIVND (reference sequence). The CDR3, as DNA: TGTGCCAGTAGTATTCAGAGGGCGAACACCGGGGAGCTGTTTTTT. Its protein product is CASSIQRANTGELFF.

The chain uses TRBV4-3 and TRBJ1-1, with D possibly matching TRBD1 (5 bases). CDR3 length: 14 residues. V gave up 0 bases and J gave up 1 base, with 6 bases separating them. Germline CDR1 reads LGHNA; CDR2 reads YSLEER. The CDR3 region is CASSQDRANTEAFF. DNA of the CDR3: TGCGCCAGCAGCCAAGACAGGGCGAACACTGAAGCTTTCTTT.

Worth noting for this clone: One end of the junction varies from germline; a read error may be responsible. For the CDR3, the DNA is TGTGCCAGCAGCGAAGGGGAGGGACCGGGCGAGCAGTACTTC. Residues: CASSEGEGPGEQYF. The chain combines TRBV6-1 with TRBJ2-7, with 7 bases matching TRBD2. Germline V gene lookup returns CDR1 MNHNS and CDR2 SASEGT. The CDR3 totals 14 residues.

J is TRBJ2-7 and V is TRBV6-5; possibly TRBD1 for D (6 bases). There are 14 residues in the CDR3. V shed 3 bases and J shed 2 bases, with 11 bases lying between them. Germline V lookup: CDR1 MNHEY, CDR2 SVGAGI. The DNA of the CDR3 is TGTGCCAGCAGTTATTTTGGGGGCCCCTACGAGCAGTACTTC. Translation: CASSYFGGPYEQYF.

This chain uses TRBV7-6 with TRBJ2-3; possibly TRBD1 for D (5 bases). Germline-derived CDR1 and CDR2 are SGHVS and FNYEAQ. The CDR3 runs 13 residues. Trimming cost V 5 bases and J 9 bases, with 15 bases left between them. In DNA form, the CDR3 reads TGTGCCAGCAGCCCTCCCGGCAGGGAAACGCAGTATTTT. It yields the protein CASSPPGRETQYF.

The chain combines TRBV20-1 with TRBJ2-7; D is undetermined. The V end lost 6 bases, the J end lost 7 bases, and 13 bases lay between the germline ends. Germline V gene data show CDR1 as DFQATT and CDR2 as SNEGSKA (reference sequence). The CDR3 spans 11 residues. Here the CDR3 reads CSARLSSEQYF. The CDR3 DNA follows: TGCAGTGCCCGACTGAGCTCGGAGCAGTACTTC.

The chain has TRBV5-1 and TRBJ2-7; TRBD2 aligns across 10 bases. Germline trimming cut 4 bases from V and 2 bases from J; bases unmatched to any gene: 9. CDR1 SGHRS and CDR2 YFSETQ come from the germline V gene. The CDR3 is 16 amino acids. For the CDR3, the DNA is TGCGCCAGCAGCACCTCCGGGACTAGCGAGACCTACGAGCAGTACTTC. Translating it yields CASSTSGTSETYEQYF.

The chain combines TRBV9 with TRBJ2-3; D unresolved. V lost 4 bases to trimming and J lost 1 base, with 16 bases between them. The CDR3 contains 16 residues. In germline, CDR1 is SGDLS, CDR2 YYNGEE. CDR3 residues: CASSLPGPVGTDTQYF. In nucleotides, the CDR3 is TGTGCCAGCAGCCTACCTGGACCTGTGGGCACAGATACGCAGTATTTT.

The V call is TRBV7-9, the J call TRBJ2-7, with 10 bases that match TRBD2. Trimming at V came to 1 base and at J to 7 bases, leaving 7 bases not matched to a gene. CDR3 length equals 15 residues. Per the germline V gene, CDR1 is SEHNR and CDR2 is FQNEAQ (reference sequence). The CDR3 bases are TGTGCCAGCAGCTTAGTTTCTAGCGGGAGCGTAGAGCAGTACTTC. This codes for CASSLVSSGSVEQYF.

The V call is TRBV7-9, the J call TRBJ2-1; a possible D gene is TRBD2 (6 bases). Germline CDR1 reads SEHNR; CDR2 reads FQNEAQ (reference sequence). The CDR3 loop spans 14 amino acids. The germline V and J ends were trimmed by 6 bases and 7 bases, with 16 bases remaining between them. The CDR3 reads CASSIPGLTNEQFF. CDR3 DNA: TGTGCCAGCAGTATCCCGGGACTTACAAATGAGCAGTTCTTC.

This sequence joins TRBV28 and TRBJ1-4; D may be TRBD1 (6 bases). Trimming shortened V by 6 bases and J by 8 bases, and 13 bases separated the two germline ends. This CDR3 has 13 amino acids. The germline V gene encodes CDR1 MDHEN and CDR2 SYDVKM. This CDR3 is CASSLEGDEKLFF. The CDR3 bases are TGTGCCAGCAGCCTAGAGGGGGACGAAAAACTGTTTTTT.

This chain joins TRBV6-5 and TRBJ2-1; tentative D call: TRBD1 (5 bases). CDR3 size: 14 residues. V was clipped by 2 bases and J by 7 bases, with 12 bases between them. The germline gives CDR1 MNHEY, CDR2 SVGAGI. CDR3 loop: CASSYHSGPNEQFF. The CDR3 coding sequence is TGTGCCAGCAGTTACCATTCAGGGCCGAATGAGCAGTTCTTC.

The chain carries TRBV6-1 and TRBJ1-1, with D hard to call. CDR3 size: 16 residues. The germline V gene has CDR1 MNHNS and CDR2 SASEGT. Trimming took off 0 bases at V and 0 bases at J, with 11 bases between the two ends. The CDR3 DNA reads as TGTGCCAGCAGTGAAGCAGACGGAGGGATGAACACTGAAGCTTTCTTT. Residues: CASSEADGGMNTEAFF.